This T cell receptor beta chain derives from a study of cytomegalovirus exposure and HLA in healthy donors. This CDR3 is 15 amino acids long. CDR1 MNHNS and CDR2 SASEGT come from the germline V gene. With V trimmed by 6 bases and J by 8 bases, 12 bases remained unmatched. The primer mix had 60 Vbeta and 13 Jbeta primers. Profiling relied on immunoSEQ multiplex PCR, and the TCRdb table lists in-frame clones only, not all of them. This repertoire shows some 190,000 clones, approximately 86% found once; its top ten account for under 2%. The clonotype was recovered from a woman aged 18-29 years in good health and CMV-seronegative. Source material: PBMCs. The rearrangement uses TRBV6-1 and TRBJ1-3; TRBD1 aligns across 8 bases. CDR3 coding DNA: TGTGCCAGCAGAAACACGCTGGGACAGGCGGACACCATATATTTT. Protein product: CASRNTLGQADTIYF.